This T cell receptor beta chain is from a study of CD8 T cells in Susac syndrome. The CDR3 has 13 residues. Germline CDR1 reads SGHTA; CDR2 reads FQGNSA. Trimming removed 6 bases at V and 5 bases at J, with 11 bases between. With random hexamers, roughly 0.45 to 1 ug RNA was reverse transcribed. From the immunoSEQ multiplex PCR reads, TCRdb called clonotypes with MiXCR, one entry per CDR3 protein. This sample has roughly 180,000 distinct CDR3 sequences; around 95% occur once, and the top ten carry under 0.15%. Sequenced: CD4+ T cells from PBMCs. V gene TRBV7-2 combines with J gene TRBJ2-1, with D possibly matching TRBD1 (6 bases). The TCR originated in a human donor in good health. In DNA form, the CDR3 reads TGTGCCAGCAGGTGGGACAACAACAATGAGCAGTTCTTC. This translates into CASRWDNNNEQFF.